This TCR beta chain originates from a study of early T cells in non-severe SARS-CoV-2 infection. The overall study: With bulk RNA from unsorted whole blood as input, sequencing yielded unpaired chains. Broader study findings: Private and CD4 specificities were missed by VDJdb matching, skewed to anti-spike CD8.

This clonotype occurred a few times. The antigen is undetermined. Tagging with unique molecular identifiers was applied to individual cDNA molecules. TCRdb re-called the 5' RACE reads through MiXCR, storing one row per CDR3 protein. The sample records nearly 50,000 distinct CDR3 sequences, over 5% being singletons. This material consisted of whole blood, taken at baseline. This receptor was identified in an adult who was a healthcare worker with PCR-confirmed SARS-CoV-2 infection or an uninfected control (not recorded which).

The CDR3: CSASIGRTFTYEQYF. The CDR3 DNA follows: TGCAGTGCTAGTATTGGCAGAACTTTTACTTACGAGCAGTACTTC. The chain combines TRBV20-1 with TRBJ2-7; D remains unclear. V was clipped by 3 bases and J by 4 bases, with 19 bases between them. Germline V gene sequence: CDR1 DFQATT, CDR2 SNEGSKA (reference sequence). This CDR3 comprises 15 residues.